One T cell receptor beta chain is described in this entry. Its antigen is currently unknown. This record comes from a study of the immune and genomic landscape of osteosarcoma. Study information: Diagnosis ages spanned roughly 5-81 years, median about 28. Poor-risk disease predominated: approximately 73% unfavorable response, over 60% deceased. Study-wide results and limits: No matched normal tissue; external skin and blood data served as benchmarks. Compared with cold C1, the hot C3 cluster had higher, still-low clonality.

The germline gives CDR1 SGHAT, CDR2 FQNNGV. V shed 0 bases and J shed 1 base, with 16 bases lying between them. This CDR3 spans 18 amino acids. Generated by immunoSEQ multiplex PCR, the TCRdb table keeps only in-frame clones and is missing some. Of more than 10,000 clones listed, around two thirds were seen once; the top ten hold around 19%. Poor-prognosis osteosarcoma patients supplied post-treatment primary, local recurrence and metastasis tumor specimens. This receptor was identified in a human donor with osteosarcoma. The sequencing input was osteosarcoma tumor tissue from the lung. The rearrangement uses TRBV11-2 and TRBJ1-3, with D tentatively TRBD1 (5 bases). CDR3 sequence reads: CASSLDRDPRRSGNTIYF. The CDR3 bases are TGTGCCAGCAGCTTAGATCGGGACCCCAGGAGGTCTGGAAACACCATATATTTT.